At least ten counts were recorded for the clone carrying this T cell receptor (beta chain). The antigen remains unidentified. The sample is drawn from a study of identical twins. Study results and caveats: Cord blood's abundant beta clonotypes had fewer insertions, unlike memory repertoires.

The germline gives CDR1 SQVTM, CDR2 ANQGSEA. V gave up 5 bases and J gave up 4 bases; unmatched junction bases: 8. The CDR3 has 14 residues. A single record per CDR3 protein comes from TCRdb applying MiXCR to the 5' RACE reads. The sample has hundreds of thousands of distinct CDR3 sequences; 5.5% to 6.5% are singletons. This sequence joins TRBV29-1 and TRBJ2-5; 9 bases fit TRBD1. Sequenced input: naive T cells sorted from blood. This clonotype was obtained from a man younger than 35 in good health. DNA for the CDR3: TGCAGCGTTTTCCGGGACAGGGCTGGAGAGACCCAGTACTTC. It codes for CSVFRDRAGETQYF.